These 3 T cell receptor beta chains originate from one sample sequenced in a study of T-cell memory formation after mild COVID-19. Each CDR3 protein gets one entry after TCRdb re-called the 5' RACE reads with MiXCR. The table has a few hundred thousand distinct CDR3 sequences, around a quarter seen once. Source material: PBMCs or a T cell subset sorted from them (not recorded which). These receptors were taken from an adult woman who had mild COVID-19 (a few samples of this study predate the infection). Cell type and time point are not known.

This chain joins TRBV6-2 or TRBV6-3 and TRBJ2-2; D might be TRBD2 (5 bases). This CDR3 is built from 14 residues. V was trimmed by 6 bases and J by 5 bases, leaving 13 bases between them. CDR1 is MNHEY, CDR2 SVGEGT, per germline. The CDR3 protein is CASRPGGRTGELFF. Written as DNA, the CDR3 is TGTGCCAGCAGACCCGGAGGAAGGACCGGGGAGCTGTTTTTT.

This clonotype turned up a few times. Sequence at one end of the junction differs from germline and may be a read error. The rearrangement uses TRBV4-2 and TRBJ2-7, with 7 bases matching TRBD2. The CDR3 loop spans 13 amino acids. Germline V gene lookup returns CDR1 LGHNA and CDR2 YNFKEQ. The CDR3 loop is CASSQEKGRGENF. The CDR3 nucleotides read TGTGCCAGCAGCCAAGAAAAAGGCCGGGGGGAGAACTTC.

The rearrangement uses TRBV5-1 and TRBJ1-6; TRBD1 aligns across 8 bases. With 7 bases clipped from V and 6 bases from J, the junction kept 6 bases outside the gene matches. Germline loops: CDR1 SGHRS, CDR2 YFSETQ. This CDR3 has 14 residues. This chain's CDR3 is CASAPDRGNSPLHF. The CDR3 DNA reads TGCGCCAGCGCCCCCGACAGGGGTAATTCACCCCTCCACTTT.